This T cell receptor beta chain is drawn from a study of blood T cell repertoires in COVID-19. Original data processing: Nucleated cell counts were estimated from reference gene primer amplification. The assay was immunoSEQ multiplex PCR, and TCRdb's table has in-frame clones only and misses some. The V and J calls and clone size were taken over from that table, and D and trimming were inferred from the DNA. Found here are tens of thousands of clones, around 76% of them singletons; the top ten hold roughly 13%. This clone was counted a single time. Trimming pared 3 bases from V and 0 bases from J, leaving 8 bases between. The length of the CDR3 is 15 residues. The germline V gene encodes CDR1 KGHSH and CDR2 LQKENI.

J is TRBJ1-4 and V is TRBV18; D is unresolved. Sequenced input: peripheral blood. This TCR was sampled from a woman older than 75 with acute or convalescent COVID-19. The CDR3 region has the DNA TGTGCCAGCTCACCGACGGGTGCAACTAATGAAAAACTGTTTTTT. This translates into CASSPTGATNEKLFF.